The 6 T cell receptor beta chains below were found in one sample sequenced in a study of shared clonotypes between healthy human individuals. Repertoires were generated with immunoSEQ multiplex PCR, while TCRdb's copy carries only in-frame clones and drops some. The table lists millions of clones, over 85% of them singletons. Sequenced: naive CD4+ T cells sorted from blood. The subset here: CD45RA+ positively selected. Receptors originate from a man younger than 35 in good health.

This clone was seen a single time. The chain uses TRBV5-1 and TRBJ1-4; D remains ambiguous. Germline-derived CDR1 and CDR2 are SGHRS and YFSETQ. V was cut by 3 bases and J by 4 bases, with 10 bases left in between. This CDR3 contains 14 residues. CDR3 sequence: CASSWTVGNEKLFF. The CDR3 bases are TGCGCCAGCAGCTGGACGGTGGGTAATGAAAAACTGTTTTTT. The entire variable domain, with the rest obtained from reference TRBV5-1 and TRBJ1-4, is as follows: KAGVTQTPRYLIKTRGQQVTLSCSPISGHRSVSWYQQTPGQGLQFLFEYFSETQRNKGNFPGRFSGRQFSNSRSEMNVSTLELGDSALYLCASSWTVGNEKLFFGSGTQLSVL.

The gene calls are TRBV21-1 and TRBJ1-5; TRBD1 is the table's D call, not checked against the DNA. TRBV21-1 is a recognized pseudogene. The CDR3 loop spans 16 amino acids. The CDR3 region has the DNA TGTGCCAGCAGCAAAGCGCTTTCGGGACAGGGCTTTCCCCAGCATTTT. It encodes CASSKALSGQGFPQHF.

This sequence joins TRBV6-1 and TRBJ1-5, with TRBD1 matching 12 bases. Trimming at V came to 8 bases and at J to 5 bases, leaving 7 bases not matched to a gene. This CDR3 is built from 15 residues. Germline V gene sequence: CDR1 MNHNS, CDR2 SASEGT. CDR3 amino acids: CASGTGGAGDQPQHF. The CDR3 DNA reads as TGTGCCAGCGGGACAGGGGGCGCGGGGGATCAGCCCCAGCATTTT.

This clone was seen a few times. J is TRBJ1-1 and V is TRBV7-6; D remains ambiguous. Germline V lookup: CDR1 SGHVS, CDR2 FNYEAQ. The V end was cut by 8 bases, the J end by 6 bases, with 13 bases between. The CDR3 totals 12 residues. CDR3 DNA: TGTGCCAGCTGGCTAGGAGGAGCTGAAGCTTTCTTT. As protein: CASWLGGAEAFF. The whole variable domain, filled in from reference TRBV7-6 and TRBJ1-1, reads GAGVSQSPRYKVTKRGQDVALRCDPISGHVSLYWYRQALGQGPEFLTYFNYEAQQDKSGLPNDRFSAERPEGSISTLTIQRTEQRDSAMYRCASWLGGAEAFFGQGTRLTVV.

The CDR3 coding sequence is TGTGCCAGTAGTATCTTGTTCGCCCGGGACAGGCAATATGGCTACACCTTC. As protein: CASSILFARDRQYGYTF. The V and J genes are TRBV19 and TRBJ1-2, with 8 positions matching TRBD1. The V gene end was trimmed by 3 bases and the J gene end by 5 bases; junction bases not matched to a gene: 14. Germline V gene lookup returns CDR1 LNHDA and CDR2 SQIVND (reference sequence). The CDR3 spans 17 residues. Full variable domain (missing parts from reference TRBV19 and TRBJ1-2): DGGITQSPKYLFRKEGQNVTLSCEQNLNHDAMYWYRQDPGQGLRLIYYSQIVNDFQKGDIAEGYSVSREKKESFPLTVTSAQKNPTAFYLCASSILFARDRQYGYTFGSGTRLTVV.

The chain combines TRBV6-1 with TRBJ1-1; 8 bases map to TRBD1. Looked up from germline, CDR1 is MNHNS and CDR2 is SASEGT. V was clipped by 7 bases and J by 4 bases; unmatched bases: 8. The CDR3 sequence is 14 residues long. The CDR3 DNA is TGTGCCAGCACTGGACAGGGATCGAGCACTGAAGCTTTCTTT. Protein sequence: CASTGQGSSTEAFF.